The 11 T cell receptor beta chains below were found in one sample sequenced in a study of shared clonotypes between healthy human individuals. Only in-frame clones appear in the TCRdb table, and some are missing; sequencing was by immunoSEQ multiplex PCR. The repertoire has about 2.4 million clones, roughly 93% of them found once; the top ten carry 0.36%. The sample consisted of naive CD4+ T cells from PBMCs. Specified subset: CD45RA+ positively selected. All receptors come from a young man in good health. Some clones in this sample may be carry-over from other donors' samples.

The rearrangement joins TRBV5-1 to TRBJ1-2; TRBD1 aligns across 8 bases. The V gene end was trimmed by 4 bases and the J gene end by 3 bases; junction bases not matched to a gene: 8. The CDR3 runs to 15 residues. CDR1 SGHRS and CDR2 YFSETQ come from the germline V gene. The CDR3 bases are TGCGCCAGCAGCGCAAACAGGGGGACAGACTATGGCTACACCTTC. This translates into CASSANRGTDYGYTF.

The chain is built from TRBV7-3 and TRBJ1-1; tentatively, D is TRBD1 (5 bases). V was pared by 1 base and J by 1 base, with 7 bases between. The CDR3 has 14 residues. Germline CDR1 SGHTA, CDR2 FQGTGA. The CDR3 loop is CASSLRGENTEAFF. The CDR3 nucleotides are TGTGCCAGCAGCTTAAGAGGGGAGAACACTGAAGCTTTCTTT.

V and J are TRBV2 and TRBJ2-7, with a weak D call TRBD2 (5 bases). V lost 6 bases and J 3 bases, leaving 12 bases between the germline ends. Looked up from germline, CDR1 is SNHLY and CDR2 is FYNNEI. The CDR3 sequence is 13 residues long. CDR3 in DNA: TGTGCCAGCAGAAAAGGACTGGACTACGAGCAGTACTTC. It is translated as CASRKGLDYEQYF.

V usage is TRBV7-3 and J usage is TRBJ2-5, with 9 bases lining up with TRBD1. CDR1 is SGHTA and CDR2 is FQGTGA in the germline V gene. V shed 5 bases and J 5 bases; nucleotides not matched to a gene: 15. There are 17 residues in the CDR3. The CDR3 sequence is CASSPDPDRGRWETQYF. The CDR3 DNA is TGTGCCAGCAGCCCCGACCCCGACAGGGGGAGGTGGGAGACCCAGTACTTC.

The chain carries TRBV18 and TRBJ1-4, with D unresolved. The germline V gene encodes CDR1 KGHSH and CDR2 LQKENI. This CDR3 is 14 amino acids long. V dropped 1 base and J dropped 6 bases, with 9 bases sitting between them. CDR3 sequence reads: CASSPLGRDEKLFF. The CDR3 nucleotides are TGTGCCAGCTCACCACTCGGGAGGGATGAAAAACTGTTTTTT.

The rearrangement links TRBV28 to TRBJ1-2; D remains unclear. The germline gives CDR1 MDHEN, CDR2 SYDVKM. The V gene lost 2 bases and the J gene lost 2 bases, with 12 bases spanning the gap. This CDR3 comprises 15 residues. For the CDR3, the DNA is TGTGCCAGCAGTTTAAGGACCACCTCCAACTATGGCTACACCTTC. This translates into CASSLRTTSNYGYTF.

The chain employs TRBV28 and TRBJ1-3; no definite D call. Germline V gene lookup returns CDR1 MDHEN and CDR2 SYDVKM. Deletions cut 7 bases from V and 4 bases from J, with 20 bases between. The CDR3 has 16 amino acids. CDR3 region: CASTSFGDWRGNTIYF. CDR3 sequence (DNA): TGTGCCAGCACCTCCTTCGGTGACTGGCGGGGAAACACCATATATTTT.

The chain employs TRBV5-1 and TRBJ2-2, with a tentative D call TRBD2 (6 bases). The germline V and J ends were trimmed by 4 bases and 0 bases, with 10 bases remaining between them. The length of the CDR3 is 15 residues. CDR1 is SGHRS and CDR2 is YFSETQ in the germline V gene. CDR3 region: CASSVAGPNTGELFF. In nucleotides, the CDR3 is TGCGCCAGCAGCGTGGCGGGGCCGAACACCGGGGAGCTGTTTTTT.

Comment on this clone: Other DNA sequences in this sample translate to the same CDR3. The rearrangement uses TRBV7-2 and TRBJ2-5; D unresolved. The germline CDR1 and CDR2 sequences are SGHTA and FQGNSA. V was trimmed by 5 bases and J by 1 base, leaving 2 bases between them. This CDR3 region has 11 residues. CDR3 nucleotides: TGTGCCAGCAGCCCCCAAGAGACCCAGTACTTC. Its translation is CASSPQETQYF.

The J gene is TRBJ2-1, the V gene TRBV7-3; 7 bases align to TRBD2. After removal of 5 bases from V and 6 bases from J, the junction contained 7 bases not matched to a gene. The CDR3 consists of 14 residues. The germline CDR1 and CDR2 sequences are SGHTA and FQGTGA. CDR3 nucleotides: TGTGCCAGCAGCACAGGACTAGGCGCCAATGAGCAGTTCTTC. This codes for CASSTGLGANEQFF. Together with reference TRBV7-3 and TRBJ2-1, the CDR3 gives the full variable domain: GAGVSQTPSNKVTEKGKYVELRCDPISGHTALYWYRQSLGQGPEFLIYFQGTGAADDSGLPNDRFFAVRPEGSVSTLKIQRTERGDSAVYLCASSTGLGANEQFFGPGTRLTVL.

The chain joins TRBV2 to TRBJ2-2; D is ambiguous. Looked up from germline, CDR1 is SNHLY and CDR2 is FYNNEI. V dropped 6 bases and J dropped 7 bases, with 15 bases sitting between them. This CDR3 comprises 14 residues. In DNA form, the CDR3 reads TGTGCCAGCAGAGCTAGGTCCGAGGTCGGGGAGCTGTTTTTT. Its translation: CASRARSEVGELFF.